This T cell receptor beta chain appears in the sequencing data of a study of early T cells in non-severe SARS-CoV-2 infection. Whole-study context: The sequenced material was bulk RNA from unsorted whole blood, and its chains were unpaired.

About this clonotype itself: Its antigen is unknown.

Regarding the study as a whole: Anti-spike CD8 specificities were favored by VDJdb matching, whose results missed private and CD4 specificities.

The library protocol tagged individual cDNA molecules with unique molecular identifiers. TCRdb independently ran MiXCR on the 5' RACE reads; one entry per CDR3 protein. The sample has 65,000 to 95,000 distinct CDR3 sequences, roughly an eighth seen once. Germline lookup yields CDR1 SSHAT and CDR2 FNYEAQ (reference sequence). The CDR3 has 15 residues. Trimming at V came to 0 bases and at J to 6 bases, leaving 1 base not matched to a gene. This TCR came from an adult who was a healthcare worker with PCR-confirmed SARS-CoV-2 infection or an uninfected control (not recorded which). The donor label of this sample is uncertain. The material was whole blood, obtained at baseline. The chain employs TRBV7-7 and TRBJ2-1; the match to TRBD2 covers 11 bases. DNA for the CDR3: TGTGCCAGCAGCTTAGCTAGCGGGGGGGCCAATGAGCAGTTCTTC. It specifies CASSLASGGANEQFF.